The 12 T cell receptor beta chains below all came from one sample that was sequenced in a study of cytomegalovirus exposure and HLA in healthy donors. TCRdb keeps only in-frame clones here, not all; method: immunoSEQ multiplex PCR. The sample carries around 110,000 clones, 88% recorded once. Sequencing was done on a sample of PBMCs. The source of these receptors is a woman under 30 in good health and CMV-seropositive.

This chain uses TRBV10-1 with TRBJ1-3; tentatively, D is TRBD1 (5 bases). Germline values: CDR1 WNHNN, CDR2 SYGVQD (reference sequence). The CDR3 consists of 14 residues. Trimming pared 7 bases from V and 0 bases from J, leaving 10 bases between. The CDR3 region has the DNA TGCGCCAGCACCCCGGACATCTCTGGAAACACCATATATTTT. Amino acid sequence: CASTPDISGNTIYF.

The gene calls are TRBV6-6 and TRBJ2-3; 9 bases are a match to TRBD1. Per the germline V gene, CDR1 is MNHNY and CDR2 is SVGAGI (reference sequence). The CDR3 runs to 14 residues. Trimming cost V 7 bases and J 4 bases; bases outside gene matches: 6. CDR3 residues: CASKLDRGADTQYF. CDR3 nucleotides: TGTGCCAGCAAGCTGGACAGGGGTGCAGATACGCAGTATTTT.

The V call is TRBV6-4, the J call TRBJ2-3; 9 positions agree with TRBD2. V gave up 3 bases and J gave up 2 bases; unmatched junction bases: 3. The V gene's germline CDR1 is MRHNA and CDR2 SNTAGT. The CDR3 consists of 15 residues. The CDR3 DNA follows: TGTGCCAGCAGTGAAGCGGGGGGACACACAGATACGCAGTATTTT. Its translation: CASSEAGGHTDTQYF.

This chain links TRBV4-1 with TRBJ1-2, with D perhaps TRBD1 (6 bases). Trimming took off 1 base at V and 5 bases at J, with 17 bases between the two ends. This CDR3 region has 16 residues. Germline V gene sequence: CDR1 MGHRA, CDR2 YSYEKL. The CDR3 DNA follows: TGCGCCAGCAGCCAAGTTCCCCCCCCAGGGGATTATGGCTACACCTTC. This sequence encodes CASSQVPPPGDYGYTF.

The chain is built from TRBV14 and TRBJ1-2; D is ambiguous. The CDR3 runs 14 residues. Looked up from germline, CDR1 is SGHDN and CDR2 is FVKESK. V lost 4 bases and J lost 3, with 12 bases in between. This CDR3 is CASSPYKADYGYTF. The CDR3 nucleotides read TGTGCCAGCAGCCCTTACAAGGCGGACTATGGCTACACCTTC.

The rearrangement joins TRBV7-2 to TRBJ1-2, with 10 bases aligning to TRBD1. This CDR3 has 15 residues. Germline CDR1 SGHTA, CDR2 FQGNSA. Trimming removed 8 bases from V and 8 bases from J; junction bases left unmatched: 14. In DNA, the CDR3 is TGTGCCAGCTCCCGGGGGACAGGGGTCTCCTTCGGCTACACCTTC. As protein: CASSRGTGVSFGYTF.

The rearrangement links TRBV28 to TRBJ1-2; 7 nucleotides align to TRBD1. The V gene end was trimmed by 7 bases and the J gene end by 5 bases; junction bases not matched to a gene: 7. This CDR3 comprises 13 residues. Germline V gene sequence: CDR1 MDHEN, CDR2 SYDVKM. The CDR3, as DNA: TGTGCCAGCACCATACAGGGGAGGTATGGCTACACCTTC. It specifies CASTIQGRYGYTF.

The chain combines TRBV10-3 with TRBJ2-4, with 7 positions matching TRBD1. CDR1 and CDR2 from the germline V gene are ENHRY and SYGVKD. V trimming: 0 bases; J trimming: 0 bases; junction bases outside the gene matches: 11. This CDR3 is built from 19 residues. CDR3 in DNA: TGTGCCATCAGTGAGTCGTATAGGGGGCTTAAGGAAGCCAAAAACATTCAGTACTTC. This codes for CAISESYRGLKEAKNIQYF.

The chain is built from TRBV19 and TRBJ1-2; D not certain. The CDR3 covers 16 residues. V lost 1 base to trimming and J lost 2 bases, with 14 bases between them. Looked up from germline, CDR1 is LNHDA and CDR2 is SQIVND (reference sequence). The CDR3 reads CASSIGADRRNYGYTF. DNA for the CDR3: TGTGCCAGTAGTATAGGAGCGGACCGTCGAAACTATGGCTACACCTTC.

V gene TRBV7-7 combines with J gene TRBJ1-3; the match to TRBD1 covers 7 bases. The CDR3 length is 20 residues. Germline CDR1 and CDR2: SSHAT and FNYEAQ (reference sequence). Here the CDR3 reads CAEARGQRGCKRLGGNTIYF. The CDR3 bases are TGTGCGGAAGCGAGGGGACAGAGAGGGTGTAAACGGCTCGGTGGAAACACCATATATTTT.

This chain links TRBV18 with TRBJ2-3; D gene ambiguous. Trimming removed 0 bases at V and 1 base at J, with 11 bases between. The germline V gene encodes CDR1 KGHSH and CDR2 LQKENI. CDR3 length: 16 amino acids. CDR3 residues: CASSPPFGGGTDTQYF. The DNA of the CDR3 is TGTGCCAGCTCACCACCCTTCGGCGGCGGCACAGATACGCAGTATTTT. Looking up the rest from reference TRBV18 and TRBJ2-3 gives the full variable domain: NAGVMQNPRHLVRRRGQEARLRCSPMKGHSHVYWYRQLPEEGLKFMVYLQKENIIDESGMPKERFSAEFPKEGPSILRIQQVVRGDSAAYFCASSPPFGGGTDTQYFGPGTRLTVL.

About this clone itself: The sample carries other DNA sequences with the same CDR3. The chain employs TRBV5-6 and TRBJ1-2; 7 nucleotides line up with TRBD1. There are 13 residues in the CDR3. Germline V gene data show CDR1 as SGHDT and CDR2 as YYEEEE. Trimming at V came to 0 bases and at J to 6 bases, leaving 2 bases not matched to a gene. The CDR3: CASSLGQGDGYTF. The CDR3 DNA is TGTGCCAGCAGCTTGGGGCAGGGGGATGGCTACACCTTC.